This T cell receptor beta chain was recovered during a study of T cell responses to AZD1222 COVID-19 vaccine. General study points: Only six or seven AZD1222 recipients were seropositive at baseline.

The V end lost 1 base, the J end lost 9 bases, and 4 bases lay between the germline ends. The CDR3 is 11 amino acids. Of note for this clone: Its antigen remains unidentified.

Measured with immunoSEQ multiplex PCR; TCRdb has only the in-frame clones, and not every one. The sample comprises 79,000 or so clones, roughly 80% of which are singletons, and about 25% rests with the top ten. The chain joins TRBV12-3 or TRBV12-4 to TRBJ2-4; D call uncertain. The starting material was peripheral blood, obtained 28 days after the second dose of the MenACWY control vaccine. This clonotype was sampled from an adult who received the MenACWY meningococcal vaccine as a control. CDR3 in DNA: TGTGCCAGCAGTTTAGGGACCATTCAGTACTTC. Translating it yields CASSLGTIQYF.